These 19 T cell receptor beta chains originate from one sample sequenced in a study of shared clonotypes between healthy human individuals. Profiled with immunoSEQ multiplex PCR; TCRdb holds only in-frame clones, not every one. The sample lists 550,000 to 750,000 clones; around 95% were seen once. Terminally differentiated effector memory CD45RA+ cells were excluded by CCR7 positive selection of CD45RO-negative cells. The sequencing input was naive CD8+ T cells sorted from blood. The receptors stem from a woman younger than 45 in good health.

To note about this clone: Other nucleotide sequences from this sample produce the same CDR3. The chain combines TRBV7-6 with TRBJ2-7, with D uncertain. Trimming took off 0 bases at V and 3 bases at J, with 6 bases between the two ends. This CDR3 comprises 13 residues. Germline V CDR1 and CDR2: SGHVS, FNYEAQ. In nucleotides, the CDR3 is TGTGCCAGCAGCTTAGCGTCGAGCTACGAGCAGTACTTC. It yields the protein CASSLASSYEQYF.

The genes are TRBV11-3 and TRBJ2-1; TRBD2 aligns across 12 bases. This CDR3 region has 14 residues. The ends lost 3 bases at V and 10 bases at J; junction bases unmatched: 4. The germline gives CDR1 SGHNT, CDR2 YENEEA. The CDR3 loop is CASSLTSGSQEQFF. Written as DNA, the CDR3 is TGTGCCAGCAGCTTGACTAGCGGGAGCCAAGAGCAGTTCTTC.

This clone was counted between two and nine times. Other DNA variants within this sample encode the same CDR3. The genes are TRBV28 and TRBJ2-7, with 7 nucleotides matching TRBD1. The CDR3 covers 14 residues. Germline V gene sequence: CDR1 MDHEN, CDR2 SYDVKM. The V segment lost 6 bases and the J segment 3 bases; nucleotides outside the gene matches: 8. CDR3 coding DNA: TGTGCCAGCAGCCCCGACAGGGTCCTCTACGAGCAGTACTTC. As protein: CASSPDRVLYEQYF.

J is TRBJ2-3 and V is TRBV28; TRBD1 matches at 7 bases. The CDR3 extends over 15 amino acids. J gave up 2 bases and V 2 bases, and 4 bases lay outside the gene matches. The germline V gene encodes CDR1 MDHEN and CDR2 SYDVKM. Here the CDR3 DNA reads TGTGCCAGCAGTTTACAGGGACAGATCACAGATACGCAGTATTTT. Translation: CASSLQGQITDTQYF.

The J gene is TRBJ1-1, the V gene TRBV4-1; no definite D call. The CDR3 consists of 15 residues. CDR1 is MGHRA, CDR2 YSYEKL, per germline. V was clipped by 2 bases and J by 7 bases, with 17 bases between them. CDR3 protein: CASSQIDVSTVEAFF. CDR3 in DNA: TGCGCCAGCAGCCAAATTGACGTGTCGACGGTTGAAGCTTTCTTT.

As to this clone: Other nucleotide sequences in the sample specify the same CDR3. The chain recombines TRBV19 with TRBJ2-5; weak D call: TRBD2 (5 bases). TRBJ2-7 explains the end of the DNA better; the J call may be wrong. This CDR3 is built from 11 residues. The germline gives CDR1 LNHDA, CDR2 SQIVND (reference sequence). CDR3 coding DNA: TGTGCCAGTAGTGGACTCTACGAGCAGTACTTC. This translates into CASSGLYEQYF.

In its sample, this clone was seen once. The chain has TRBV29-1 and TRBJ2-7, with TRBD1 identical over 8 bases. The CDR3 loop spans 13 amino acids. The V gene's germline CDR1 is SQVTM and CDR2 ANQGSEA. With V trimmed by 7 bases and J by 0 bases, 5 bases remained unmatched. The DNA for the CDR3 is TGCAGCGCCCTGGACAGGGACTCCTACGAGCAGTACTTC. As protein: CSALDRDSYEQYF.

V is TRBV7-6 and J is TRBJ2-7; TRBD2 aligns across 13 bases. Germline CDR1 reads SGHVS; CDR2 reads FNYEAQ. Trimming cost V 5 bases and J 6 bases; bases outside gene matches: 7. The CDR3 sequence is 15 residues long. The CDR3 here is CASSPSGTSGTEQYF. CDR3 bases: TGTGCCAGCAGCCCCTCGGGGACTAGCGGGACCGAGCAGTACTTC. The full variable domain, with the rest looked up from reference TRBV7-6 and TRBJ2-7, is GAGVSQSPRYKVTKRGQDVALRCDPISGHVSLYWYRQALGQGPEFLTYFNYEAQQDKSGLPNDRFSAERPEGSISTLTIQRTEQRDSAMYRCASSPSGTSGTEQYFGPGTRLTVT.

The V call is TRBV7-6, the J call TRBJ2-5, with D possibly TRBD2 on 5 matching bases. Per germline, CDR1 SGHVS and CDR2 FNYEAQ. This CDR3 is built from 15 residues. V dropped 5 bases and J dropped 0 bases, with 13 bases sitting between them. In nucleotides, the CDR3 is TGTGCCAGCAGCACCCGGACTCTGTACCAAGAGACCCAGTACTTC. It encodes CASSTRTLYQETQYF.

This chain uses TRBV4-1 with TRBJ2-1; 9 bases align to TRBD2. V gave up 4 bases and J gave up 7 bases; unmatched junction bases: 11. CDR3 length equals 16 residues. CDR1 is MGHRA and CDR2 is YSYEKL in the germline V gene. The CDR3 bases are TGCGCCAGCAGCCCACGTGCCGGGACTAGCAGGAATGAGCAGTTCTTC. Translation: CASSPRAGTSRNEQFF.

This rearrangement joins TRBV2 to TRBJ2-2, with TRBD2 matching over 11 bases. The CDR3 contains 16 residues. The V gene end was trimmed by 6 bases and the J gene end by 5 bases; junction bases not matched to a gene: 8. The germline V gene has CDR1 SNHLY and CDR2 FYNNEI. CDR3 protein: CASRVTSGKRTGELFF. The CDR3 DNA reads as TGTGCCAGCAGGGTGACTAGCGGGAAGAGGACCGGGGAGCTGTTTTTT.

The chain recombines TRBV11-2 with TRBJ1-1; D possibly corresponds to TRBD1 (6 bases). The CDR3 consists of 15 residues. V was cut by 4 bases and J by 1 base, with 13 bases left in between. Germline V gene lookup returns CDR1 SGHAT and CDR2 FQNNGV. CDR3 region: CASSSGGAGNTEAFF. Here the CDR3 DNA reads TGTGCCAGCAGCTCGGGGGGGGCCGGGAACACTGAAGCTTTCTTT.

This sequence joins TRBV6-1 and TRBJ1-5; no definite D call. CDR1 is MNHNS and CDR2 is SASEGT in the germline V gene. The CDR3 spans 16 residues. Trimming took 3 bases from V and 4 from J, leaving 16 bases between them. This CDR3 reads CASSERVWSENQPQHF. The DNA of the CDR3 is TGTGCCAGCAGTGAGAGAGTGTGGTCCGAGAATCAGCCCCAGCATTTT.

The V gene is TRBV11-2, the J gene TRBJ2-2; either TRBD1 or TRBD2 may fit D (5 bases each). In germline, CDR1 is SGHAT, CDR2 FQNNGV. The CDR3 runs to 17 residues. The germline V and J ends were trimmed by 6 bases and 4 bases, with 21 bases remaining between them. CDR3 in amino acids: CASRPRRGSEGTGELFF. In DNA form, the CDR3 reads TGTGCCAGCAGACCCCGAAGGGGTAGCGAGGGCACCGGGGAGCTGTTTTTT.

This chain connects TRBV9 to TRBJ2-7; tentative D call: TRBD2 (5 bases). The V and J ends lost 4 bases and 1 base respectively, with 9 bases between them. The CDR3 is made up of 13 amino acids. CDR1 and CDR2 from the germline V gene are SGDLS and YYNGEE. The CDR3 reads CASSPGFSYEQYF. The CDR3 DNA reads as TGTGCCAGCAGCCCGGGGTTTTCCTACGAGCAGTACTTC.

The chain employs TRBV19 and TRBJ2-7, with 8 bases matching TRBD2. Trimming removed 2 bases from V and 2 bases from J; junction bases left unmatched: 8. Germline V gives CDR1 LNHDA, CDR2 SQIVND (reference sequence). The CDR3 totals 16 residues. CDR3 loop: CASSISSGSSTYEQYF. In DNA, the CDR3 is TGTGCCAGTAGTATATCGAGCGGGAGCTCCACCTACGAGCAGTACTTC.

This clone was counted once. This chain uses TRBV19 with TRBJ1-5, with TRBD1 as a possible D gene (6 bases). CDR3 length: 16 amino acids. Germline V gene sequence: CDR1 LNHDA, CDR2 SQIVND (reference sequence). V gave up 6 bases and J gave up 0 bases, with 15 bases separating them. For the CDR3, the DNA is TGTGCCAGTAGGACGGCAGGGGACGATAGCAATCAGCCCCAGCATTTT. Translated, it gives CASRTAGDDSNQPQHF.

The chain couples TRBV28 to TRBJ2-3, with D possibly being TRBD1 (5 bases). There are 16 residues in the CDR3. CDR1 is MDHEN, CDR2 SYDVKM, per germline. The ends were cut back, 1 base at V and 0 bases at J, with 11 bases in the middle. This chain's CDR3 is CASSLFRESSTDTQYF. DNA of the CDR3: TGTGCCAGCAGTTTATTCAGGGAATCGAGCACAGATACGCAGTATTTT.

The gene calls are TRBV27 and TRBJ2-5, with D perhaps TRBD1 or TRBD2 (6 bases each). CDR1 is MNHEY and CDR2 is SMNVEV in the germline V gene (reference sequence). V was clipped by 6 bases and J by 11 bases, with 22 bases between them. CDR3 length equals 14 residues. The CDR3 bases are TGTGCCAGCAGCCACCAAGGACAGCCGGGGGAGCAGTACTTC. This gives the protein CASSHQGQPGEQYF.